This T cell receptor beta chain appears in the sequencing data of a study of blood T cell repertoires in COVID-19 (dated by TCRdb to 2019 to 2021). General notes on the study: Collaborator samples came from the United States, Italy and Spain and covered acute and convalescent phases of COVID-19. The prospective study material was composed of cDNA or gDNA derived from T cells, B-cell-depleted T cells, or PBMCs. Subjects who had been exposed to COVID-19, were actively infected with it, or had recovered from it provided the deeply sampled blood TCRbeta repertoires that made up the dataset. The repertoires were released in a freely available public database meant as a resource for research on the immune response to SARS-CoV-2. Samples came from the ongoing ImmuneRACE study (first 160 participants) plus 1,254 subjects from 6 global collaborators. Sample metadata almost always included a de-identified subject ID, COVID-19 status, age in years and sex. Where available, HLA class I and class II types were taken from metadata supplied by the sample provider and were not determined by assay-based typing. Paper-wide results and their limitations: The amount of clinical and demographic metadata varied by source and participant and was provided uncurated.

TCRbeta CDR3 regions were amplified from genomic DNA by means of the immunoSEQ Assay, a bias-controlled multiplex PCR. As for the authors' bioinformatics: The number of nucleated cells in each sample was estimated by amplification of reference gene primers within the assay. Sequence reads were collapsed and filtered to measure the absolute abundance of every unique TCRbeta CDR3 rearrangement. For each sample, productive Simpson clonality was calculated as the square root of Simpson's diversity index over productive rearrangements. What TCRdb holds here is the immuneACCESS table cut down to in-frame rearrangements. Part of the clones is not present; checked against another copy, under half of the missing clones reflect an unresolved V gene, and the others are unexplained. The D gene and trimming were derived from the DNA, and the V and J assignments and clone size from that table. For this sample there are 450,000 or so clones; 75% to 90% appear just once. The ten largest clones add up to about 1% of the sample.

For CDR1 and CDR2, the germline V gene (reference sequence) lists SEHNR and FQNEAQ. The CDR3 sequence holds 16 residues, the cysteine and phenylalanine included. Solely the CDR3 DNA is kept, with 48 bases framed from the first base. V is reduced by 5 bases and J by 5 bases, leaving a spacing of 16 bases between them. One collaborating source in Seattle enrolled patients during active infection and followed them longitudinally through the course of disease. Whole blood was collected in K2EDTA tubes by collaborating institutions according to the institutions' own protocols. For TCRbeta analysis, collaborator samples were shipped as frozen whole blood, as isolated PBMCs, or as DNA extracted from either sample type. This clone has only one observation. Its target antigen remains unknown. No much larger clone is present one base from it, and per-base qualities are unavailable.

The chain is assembled from TRBV7-9 and TRBJ1-6; TRBD1 is a weak D gene call, 6 bases matching. This receptor was identified in a man aged 18 to 29 with COVID-19, enrolled during active disease. Sequencing used peripheral blood. The sequence in DNA is TGTGCCAGCAGCCCCCTAGGGGGAGAAGATAATTCACCCCTCCACTTT. It specifies CASSPLGGEDNSPLHF.